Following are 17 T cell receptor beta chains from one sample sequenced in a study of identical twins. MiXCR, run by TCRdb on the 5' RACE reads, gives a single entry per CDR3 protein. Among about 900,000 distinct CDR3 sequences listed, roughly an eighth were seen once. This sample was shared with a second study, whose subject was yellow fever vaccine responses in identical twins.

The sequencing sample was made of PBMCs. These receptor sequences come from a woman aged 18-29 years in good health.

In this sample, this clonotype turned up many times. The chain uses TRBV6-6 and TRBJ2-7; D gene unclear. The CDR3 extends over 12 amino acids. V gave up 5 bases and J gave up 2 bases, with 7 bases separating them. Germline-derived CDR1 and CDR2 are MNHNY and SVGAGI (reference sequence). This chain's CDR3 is CASSPNPYEQYV. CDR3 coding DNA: TGTGCCAGCAGTCCCAATCCCTACGAGCAGTACGTC.

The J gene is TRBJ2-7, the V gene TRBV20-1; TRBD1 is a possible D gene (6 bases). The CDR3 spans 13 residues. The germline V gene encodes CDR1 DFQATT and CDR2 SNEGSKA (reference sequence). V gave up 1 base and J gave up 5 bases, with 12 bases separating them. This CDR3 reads CSARATGFNEQYF. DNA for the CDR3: TGCAGTGCTAGAGCTACAGGGTTCAACGAGCAGTACTTC.

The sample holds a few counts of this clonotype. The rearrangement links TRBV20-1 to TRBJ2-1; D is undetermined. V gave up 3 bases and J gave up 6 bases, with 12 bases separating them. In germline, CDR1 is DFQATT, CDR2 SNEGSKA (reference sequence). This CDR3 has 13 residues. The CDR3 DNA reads TGCAGTGCTAGTTGGCCCGGGTTCAATGAGCAGTTCTTC. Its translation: CSASWPGFNEQFF.

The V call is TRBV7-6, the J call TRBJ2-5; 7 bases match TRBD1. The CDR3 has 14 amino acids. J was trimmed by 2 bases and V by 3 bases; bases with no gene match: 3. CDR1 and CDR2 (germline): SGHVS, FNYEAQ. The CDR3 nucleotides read TGTGCCAGCAGCTTGGACAGGATGCAAGAGACCCAGTACTTC. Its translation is CASSLDRMQETQYF.

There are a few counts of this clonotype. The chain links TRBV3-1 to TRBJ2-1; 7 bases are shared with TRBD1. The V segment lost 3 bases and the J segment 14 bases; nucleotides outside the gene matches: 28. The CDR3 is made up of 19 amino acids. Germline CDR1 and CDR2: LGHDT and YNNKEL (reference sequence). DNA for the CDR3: TGTGCCAGCAGCCATGCGGGTCTTTCCGGGACAGTCCTACGACCGGGGAAGTTCTTC. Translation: CASSHAGLSGTVLRPGKFF.

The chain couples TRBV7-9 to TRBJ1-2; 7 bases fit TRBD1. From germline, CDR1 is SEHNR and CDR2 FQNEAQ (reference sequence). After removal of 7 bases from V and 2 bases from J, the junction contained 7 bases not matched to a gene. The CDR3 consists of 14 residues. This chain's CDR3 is CASNPTGTNYGYTF. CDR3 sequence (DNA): TGTGCCAGCAACCCGACAGGGACAAACTATGGCTACACCTTC. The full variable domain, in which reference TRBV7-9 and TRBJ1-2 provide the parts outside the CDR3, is DTGVSQNPRHKITKRGQNVTFRCDPISEHNRLYWYRQTLGQGPEFLTYFQNEAQLEKSRLLSDRFSAERPKGSFSTLEIQRTEQGDSAMYLCASNPTGTNYGYTFGSGTRLTVV.

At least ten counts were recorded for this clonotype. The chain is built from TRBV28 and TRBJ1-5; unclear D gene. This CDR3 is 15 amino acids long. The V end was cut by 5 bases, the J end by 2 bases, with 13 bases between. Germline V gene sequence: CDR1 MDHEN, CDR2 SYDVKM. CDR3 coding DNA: TGTGCCAGCAGTACACGGGAGGGTGGCAATCAGCCCCAGCATTTT. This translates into CASSTREGGNQPQHF.

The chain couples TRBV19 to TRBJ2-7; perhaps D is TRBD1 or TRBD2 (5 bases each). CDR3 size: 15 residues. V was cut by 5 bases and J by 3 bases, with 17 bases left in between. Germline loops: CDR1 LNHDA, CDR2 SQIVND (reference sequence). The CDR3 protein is CASSAGAGKYYEQYF. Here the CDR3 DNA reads TGTGCCAGTAGTGCCGGGGCAGGTAAATACTACGAGCAGTACTTC.

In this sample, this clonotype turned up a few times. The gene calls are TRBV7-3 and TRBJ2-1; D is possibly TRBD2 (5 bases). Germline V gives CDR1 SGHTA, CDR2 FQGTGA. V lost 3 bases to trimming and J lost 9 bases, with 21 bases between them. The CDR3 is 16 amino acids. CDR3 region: CASSFSGNTVGSEQFF. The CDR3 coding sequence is TGTGCCAGCAGCTTCTCCGGGAACACCGTCGGAAGTGAGCAGTTCTTC. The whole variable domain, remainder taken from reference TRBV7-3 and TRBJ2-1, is GAGVSQTPSNKVTEKGKYVELRCDPISGHTALYWYRQSLGQGPEFLIYFQGTGAADDSGLPNDRFFAVRPEGSVSTLKIQRTERGDSAVYLCASSFSGNTVGSEQFFGPGTRLTVL.

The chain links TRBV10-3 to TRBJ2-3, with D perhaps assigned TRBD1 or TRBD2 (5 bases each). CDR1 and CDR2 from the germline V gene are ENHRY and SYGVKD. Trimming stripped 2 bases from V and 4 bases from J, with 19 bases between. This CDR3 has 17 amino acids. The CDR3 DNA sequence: TGTGCCATCAGTGAGATCGCTGGGATGAGAGGGGCAGATACGCAGTATTTT. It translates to CAISEIAGMRGADTQYF.

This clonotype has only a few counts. The CDR3 coding sequence is TGTGCCAGCAGCCAAGAAACCAGGGGGCACACCGGGGAGCTGTTTTTT. Protein product: CASSQETRGHTGELFF. V and J are TRBV3-1 and TRBJ2-2; TRBD1 aligns across 8 bases. Germline CDR1 LGHDT, CDR2 YNNKEL (reference sequence). V lost 0 bases to trimming and J lost 3 bases; unmatched junction nucleotides: 3. The CDR3 loop spans 16 amino acids.

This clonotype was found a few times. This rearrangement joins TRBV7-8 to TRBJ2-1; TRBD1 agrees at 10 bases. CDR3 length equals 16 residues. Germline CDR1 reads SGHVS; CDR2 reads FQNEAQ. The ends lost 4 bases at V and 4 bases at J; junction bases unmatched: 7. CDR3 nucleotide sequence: TGTGCCAGCAGCTACTGGACAGGGGGAGGGTACAATGAGCAGTTCTTC. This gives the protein CASSYWTGGGYNEQFF.

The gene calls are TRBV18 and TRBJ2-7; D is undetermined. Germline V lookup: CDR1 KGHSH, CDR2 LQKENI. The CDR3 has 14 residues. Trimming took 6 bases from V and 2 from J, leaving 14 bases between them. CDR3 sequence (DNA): TGTGCCAGCTCCCCGGAAAGGTGGCCCTACGAGCAGTACGTC. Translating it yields CASSPERWPYEQYV.

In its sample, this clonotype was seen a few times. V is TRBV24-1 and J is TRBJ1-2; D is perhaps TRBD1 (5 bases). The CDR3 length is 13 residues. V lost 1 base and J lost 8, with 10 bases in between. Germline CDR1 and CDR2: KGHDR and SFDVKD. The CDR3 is CATSDFQGKGYTF. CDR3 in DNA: TGTGCCACCAGTGATTTTCAGGGAAAGGGCTACACCTTC.

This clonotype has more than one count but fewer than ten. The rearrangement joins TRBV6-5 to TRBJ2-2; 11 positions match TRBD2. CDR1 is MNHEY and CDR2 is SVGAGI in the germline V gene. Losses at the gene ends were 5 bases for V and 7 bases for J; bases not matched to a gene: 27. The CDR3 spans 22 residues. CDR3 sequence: CASSLVRRGGVLAGEASGELFF. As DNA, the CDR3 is TGTGCCAGCAGTCTCGTGCGGCGGGGGGGCGTACTAGCGGGAGAGGCTAGCGGGGAGCTGTTTTTT.

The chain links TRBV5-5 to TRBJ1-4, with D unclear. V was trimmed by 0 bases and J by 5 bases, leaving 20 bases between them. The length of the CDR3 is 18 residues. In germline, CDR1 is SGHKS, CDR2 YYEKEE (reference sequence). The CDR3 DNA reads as TGTGCCAGCAGCTTGGCCATGGTCGAAGGGATCAGGAATGAAAAACTGTTTTTT. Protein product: CASSLAMVEGIRNEKLFF. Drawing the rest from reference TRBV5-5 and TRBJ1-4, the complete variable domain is DAGVTQSPTHLIKTRGQQVTLRCSPISGHKSVSWYQQVLGQGPQFIFQYYEKEERGRGNFPDRFSARQFPNYSSELNVNALLLGDSALYLCASSLAMVEGIRNEKLFFGSGTQLSVL.

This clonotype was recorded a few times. The CDR3 reads CASSYSSGTGSEQYV. CDR3 DNA: TGTGCCAGCAGTTACTCTTCCGGGACAGGGTCCGAGCAGTACGTC. The chain combines TRBV6-2 or TRBV6-3 with TRBJ2-7; 9 bases match TRBD1. V trimming: 0 bases; J trimming: 6 bases; junction bases outside the gene matches: 6. Germline CDR1 is MNHEY and CDR2 is SVGEGT. The CDR3 extends over 15 amino acids.